The rows below give T cell receptor beta chains drawn from one sample of a study of radiotherapy plus CTLA-4 blockade in lung cancer. TCRdb's copy holds only in-frame clones and misses some; the assay was immunoSEQ multiplex PCR. The sample includes 45,000 to 55,000 clones, approximately 76% of them seen just once. This material consisted of peripheral blood, taken from a patient treated with radiotherapy plus ipilimumab. The receptors here all came from a human donor with non-small cell lung cancer who had stable disease on radiotherapy plus ipilimumab. The CDR3 runs from the conserved cysteine through the conserved F or W. A D gene is named only where the DNA matches it firmly. Where a row states a size, it is once, few, many or the class of an expanded clone; other rows omit it.

D,J,V,size,CDR3,DNA
.,TRBJ1-5,TRBV6-5,.,CASRERARQPQHF,TGTGCCAGCAGAGAGAGGGCGCGGCAGCCCCAGCATTTT
.,TRBJ1-1,TRBV11-2,.,CASSLDTTLRAFF,TGTGCCAGCAGCTTAGATACTACCCTCAGAGCTTTCTTT
.,TRBJ1-2,TRBV7-9,.,CASSPTALVNYGYTF,TGTGCCAGCAGCCCCACAGCTTTAGTAAACTATGGCTACACCTTC
.,TRBJ2-1,TRBV7-2,few,CASSLSRQPYNEQFF,TGTGCCAGCAGCCTAAGTCGGCAGCCCTACAATGAGCAGTTCTTC
TRBD2,TRBJ2-3,TRBV27,once,CASSLPRTSGGAREYF,TGTGCCAGCAGTCTCCCCCGGACTAGCGGGGGGGCCAGGGAGTATTTT
.,TRBJ1-6,TRBV9,.,CASSPRDTNSPLHF,TGTGCCAGCAGTCCGCGGGACACCAATTCACCCCTCCACTTT
TRBD2,TRBJ2-1,TRBV7-2,.,CASSLFLAGGNEQFF,TGTGCCAGCAGCTTATTTCTAGCGGGGGGAAATGAGCAGTTCTTC
.,TRBJ2-2,TRBV19,.,CASTGRADTGELFF,TGTGCCAGTACGGGGCGGGCCGACACCGGGGAGCTGTTTTTT
.,TRBJ1-5,TRBV5-5,.,CASSLMISGNQPQHF,TGTGCCAGCAGCTTGATGATCAGCGGCAATCAGCCCCAGCATTTT
.,TRBJ2-2,TRBV6-4,few,CASSDSIATGELFF,TGTGCCAGCAGTGACTCGATCGCCACCGGGGAGCTGTTTTTT
.,TRBJ1-5,TRBV27,.,CASSPTSPRRWDSNQPQHF,TGTGCCAGCAGTCCCACCTCCCCCAGAAGGTGGGATAGCAATCAGCCCCAGCATTTT
.,TRBJ1-6,TRBV30,once,CAWSVDTDNSPLHF,TGTGCCTGGAGTGTAGACACAGATAATTCACCCCTCCACTTT
.,TRBJ2-3,TRBV5-1,.,CASSIDRSTDTQYF,TGCGCCAGCAGCATTGACCGTAGCACAGATACGCAGTATTTT
.,TRBJ1-2,TRBV9,.,CASSPRDRRTGSGYTF,TGTGCCAGCAGCCCCCGGGACCGCAGGACCGGGAGCGGCTACACCTTC
.,TRBJ1-2,TRBV6-4,.,CASRDSNYGYTF,TGTGCCAGCAGGGACAGCAACTATGGCTACACCTTC
.,TRBJ2-1,TRBV30,.,CAWTSAWDDEQFF,TGTGCCTGGACTAGCGCTTGGGATGATGAGCAGTTCTTC
.,TRBJ1-5,TRBV5-6,.,CASSLEPAWPQHF,TGTGCCAGCAGCTTGGAACCGGCTTGGCCCCAGCATTTT
TRBD2,TRBJ2-7,TRBV7-8,once,CASSYEPSGGAREQYF,TGTGCCAGCAGCTACGAACCTAGCGGGGGGGCGCGCGAGCAGTACTTC
TRBD1,TRBJ1-2,TRBV6-5,.,CASSAGQVRSGYTF,TGTGCCAGCAGTGCGGGACAGGTTAGATCTGGCTACACCTTC
.,TRBJ1-2,TRBV5-4,.,CASSLRTAHYTF,TGTGCCAGCAGTCTTCGGACAGCCCACTACACCTTC
TRBD2,TRBJ2-1,TRBV6-5,.,CASSYPDSGGTIEQFF,TGTGCCAGCAGTTACCCGGACAGCGGGGGGACAATAGAGCAGTTCTTC
.,TRBJ1-2,TRBV27,few,CASSRGRTEGGYTF,TGTGCCAGCAGTCGCGGACGAACCGAGGGTGGCTACACCTTC
.,TRBJ1-1,TRBV30,.,CAWSMTVKNTEAFF,TGTGCCTGGAGTATGACAGTGAAAAACACTGAAGCTTTCTTT
.,TRBJ2-4,TRBV5-1,.,CASSLTTGQNIQYF,TGCGCCAGCAGCTTGACGACAGGCCAAAACATTCAGTACTTC
.,TRBJ1-2,TRBV9,.,CASSNLRGGDYGYTF,TGTGCCAGCAGCAACCTTAGGGGCGGCGACTATGGCTACACCTTC
TRBD1,TRBJ1-5,TRBV19,.,CASSMLDRTAQPQHF,TGTGCCAGTAGTATGCTGGACAGGACAGCTCAGCCCCAGCATTTT
TRBD1,TRBJ1-1,TRBV10-3,once,CAISPTGVSPEAFF,TGTGCCATCAGTCCGACAGGGGTTTCGCCTGAAGCTTTCTTT
.,TRBJ2-3,TRBV19,.,CASSPSQVTDTQYF,TGTGCCAGTAGCCCAAGCCAGGTCACAGATACGCAGTATTTT
.,TRBJ2-1,TRBV7-8,.,CASSPGEGSYNEQFF,TGTGCCAGCAGCCCAGGAGAGGGCTCCTACAATGAGCAGTTCTTC
.,TRBJ1-5,TRBV27,.,CASSLLGQLDQPQHF,TGTGCCAGCAGTTTGCTAGGGCAGTTGGATCAGCCCCAGCATTTT
TRBD1,TRBJ1-3,TRBV11-2,.,CASTVPGQGNTIYF,TGTGCCAGCACCGTCCCGGGACAGGGAAACACCATATATTTT
.,TRBJ2-1,TRBV5-4,.,CASSLVSGYEQFF,TGTGCCAGCAGCTTGGTTTCGGGGTATGAGCAGTTCTTC
.,TRBJ2-3,TRBV7-8,once,CASSSGPTGGLAQYF,TGTGCCAGCAGCTCCGGACCGACTGGGGGCCTGGCGCAGTATTTT
TRBD2,TRBJ2-5,TRBV6-5,few,CASSSDGGAGQTQYF,TGTGCCAGCAGTTCGGACGGGGGGGCCGGTCAGACCCAGTACTTC
TRBD1,TRBJ1-5,TRBV2,.,CASSEGTGTASNQPQHF,TGTGCCAGCAGTGAAGGGACCGGGACAGCGAGCAATCAGCCCCAGCATTTT
.,TRBJ1-4,TRBV15,.,CATSRDAGTAEKLFF,TGTGCCACCAGCAGGGACGCGGGGACGGCTGAAAAACTGTTTTTT
.,TRBJ1-4,TRBV6-5,.,CASRGQTNEKLFF,TGTGCCAGCAGAGGACAAACAAATGAAAAACTGTTTTTT
.,TRBJ1-5,TRBV6-1,.,CASRATDGNQPQHF,TGTGCCAGCAGAGCCACGGATGGCAATCAGCCCCAGCATTTT
.,TRBJ1-3,TRBV7-6,.,CASSRSGRTFSGNTIYF,TGTGCCAGCAGCCGAAGCGGACGTACCTTTTCTGGAAACACCATATATTTT
.,TRBJ1-5,TRBV18,few,CASSPGGSQPQHF,TGTGCCAGCTCACCAGGTGGGAGTCAGCCCCAGCATTTT